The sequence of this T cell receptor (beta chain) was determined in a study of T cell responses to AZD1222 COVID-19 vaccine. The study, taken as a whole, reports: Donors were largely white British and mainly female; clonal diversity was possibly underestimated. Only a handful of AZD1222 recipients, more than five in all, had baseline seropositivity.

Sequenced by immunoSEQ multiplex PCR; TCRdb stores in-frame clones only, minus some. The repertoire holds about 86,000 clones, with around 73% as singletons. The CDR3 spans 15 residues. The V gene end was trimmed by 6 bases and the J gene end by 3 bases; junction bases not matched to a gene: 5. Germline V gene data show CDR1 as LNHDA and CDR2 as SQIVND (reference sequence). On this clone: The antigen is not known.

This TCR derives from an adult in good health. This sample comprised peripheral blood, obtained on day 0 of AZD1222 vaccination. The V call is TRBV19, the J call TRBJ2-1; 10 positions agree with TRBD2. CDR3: CASRTTSGRYNEQFF. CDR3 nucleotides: TGTGCCAGTAGGACGACTAGCGGGCGCTACAATGAGCAGTTCTTC.